This T cell receptor (beta chain) appears in the sequencing data of a study of chronic HIV infection and antiretroviral therapy. V shed 7 bases and J shed 2 bases, with 23 bases lying between them. The V gene's germline CDR1 is SQVTM and CDR2 ANQGSEA. This CDR3 has 16 amino acids. TCRdb redid the calling of the 5' RACE reads with MiXCR, one entry per CDR3 protein. The sample has fewer than 40,000 distinct CDR3 sequences; 7.5% to 9% are singletons. This clonotype was observed at least ten times. The receptor was isolated from an adult who had HIV and had not received antiretroviral therapy, or was an uninfected healthy control (not recorded which). The chain combines TRBV29-1 with TRBJ1-2, with D possibly matching TRBD1 (6 bases). The sequencing input was peripheral blood. This chain's CDR3 is CSAPPSYRDGNYGYTF. The CDR3 DNA reads as TGCAGCGCCCCCCCTTCATACAGGGACGGGAACTATGGCTACACCTTC.